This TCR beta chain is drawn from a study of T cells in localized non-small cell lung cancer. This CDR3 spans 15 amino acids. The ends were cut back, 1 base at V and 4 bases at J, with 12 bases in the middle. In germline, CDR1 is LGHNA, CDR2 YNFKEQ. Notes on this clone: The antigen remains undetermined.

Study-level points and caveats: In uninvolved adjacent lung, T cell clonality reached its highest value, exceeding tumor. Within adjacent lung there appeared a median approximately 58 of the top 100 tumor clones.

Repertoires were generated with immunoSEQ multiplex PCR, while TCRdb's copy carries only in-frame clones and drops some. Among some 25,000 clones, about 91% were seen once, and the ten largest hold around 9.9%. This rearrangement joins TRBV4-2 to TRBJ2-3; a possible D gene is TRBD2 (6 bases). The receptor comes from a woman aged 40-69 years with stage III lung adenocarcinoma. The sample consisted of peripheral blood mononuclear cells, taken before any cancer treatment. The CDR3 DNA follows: TGTGCCAGCAGCCAAGCCGACGGGAGTGCAGATACGCAGTATTTT. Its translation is CASSQADGSADTQYF.